These T cell receptor beta chains were read from a single sample in a study of beta chain features in type 1 diabetes. Clones were read by immunoSEQ multiplex PCR, and TCRdb kept only the in-frame ones, dropping some. The data contain hundreds of thousands of clones, approximately 14% of them singletons. The sample comprised naive CD4+ T cells from blood. The receptors here all came from a man aged 30 to 39 in good health. Both conserved end residues are part of each CDR3. D genes are given only for firm matches. Some rows mark clone size as missing; the rest say once, few, many or name a class of expanded clone.

j_call	clone_size	d_call	cdr3_length	v_call	cdr3_aa	cdr3_nt
TRBJ1-1	-	-	15	TRBV7-3	CASSLETGRNTEAFF	TGTGCCAGCAGCTTAGAAACAGGGAGGAACACTGAAGCTTTCTTT
TRBJ1-4	few	-	16	TRBV29-1	CSDPREPKAGCEKLFF	TGCAGCGATCCTCGGGAGCCCAAAGCAGGGTGTGAAAAACTGTTTTTT
TRBJ1-3	few	-	16	TRBV7-9	CASSLPTRVSGNTIYF	TGTGCCAGCAGCTTGCCCACAAGAGTCTCTGGAAACACCATATATTTT
TRBJ2-1	-	TRBD2	12	TRBV6-5	CASISGGNEQFF	TGTGCCAGCATTTCGGGGGGCAATGAGCAGTTCTTC
TRBJ2-3	few	-	16	TRBV21-1	CASSIRVAGGTDTQYF	-
TRBJ2-7	few	-	11	TRBV5-4	CASSSAYEQYF	TGTGCCAGCAGCTCCGCCTACGAGCAGTACTTC
TRBJ2-2	-	-	15	TRBV7-2	CASSRTSPVSGELFF	TGTGCCAGCAGCCGTACTAGTCCCGTCTCCGGGGAGCTGTTTTTT
TRBJ1-2	-	TRBD1	14	TRBV6-4	CASSPTGTGYGYTF	TGTGCCAGCAGCCCGACAGGGACCGGCTATGGCTACACCTTC
TRBJ1-2	few	-	13	TRBV7-9	CASNPQANYGYTF	TGTGCCAGCAACCCCCAGGCTAACTATGGCTACACCTTC
TRBJ2-2	-	-	16	TRBV9	CASSVLSGANTGELFF	TGTGCCAGCAGCGTACTAAGCGGAGCGAACACCGGGGAGCTGTTTTTT
TRBJ2-6	few	-	16	TRBV28	CASSLGGTPGANVLTF	TGTGCCAGCAGTTTAGGCGGGACACCTGGGGCCAACGTCCTGACTTTC
TRBJ2-1	few	-	12	TRBV6-1	CASMNNKDEQFF	TGTGCCAGCATGAATAACAAGGATGAGCAGTTCTTC
TRBJ1-5	few	-	14	TRBV30	CAWSVPGGSQPQHF	TGTGCCTGGAGTGTACCCGGGGGCAGTCAGCCCCAGCATTTT
TRBJ2-5	-	-	14	TRBV25-1	CASSEGQLQETQYF	TGTGCCAGCAGTGAAGGACAGCTCCAAGAGACCCAGTACTTC
TRBJ1-2	few	-	13	TRBV11-2	CASSASLGGGYTF	TGTGCCAGCAGCGCCAGCCTGGGAGGAGGCTACACCTTC
TRBJ2-3	few	-	13	TRBV11-2	CASSFTGDATQYF	TGTGCCAGCAGCTTTACTGGTGACGCCACGCAGTATTTT
TRBJ1-1	few	-	13	TRBV18	CASSPGGGLSAFF	TGTGCCAGCTCACCCGGAGGTGGGCTGAGTGCTTTCTTT
TRBJ2-3	-	-	13	TRBV18	CASSHGNSDTQYF	TGTGCCAGCTCACACGGGAATAGTGATACGCAGTATTTT
TRBJ1-3	few	-	14	TRBV6-4	CASSEVSGRNTIYF	TGTGCCAGCAGTGAAGTCAGCGGACGAAACACCATATATTTT
TRBJ1-5	few	-	15	TRBV4-3	CASSQGIDSNQPQHF	TGCGCCAGCAGCCAAGGGATTGATAGCAATCAGCCCCAGCATTTT
TRBJ2-1	-	TRBD1	16	TRBV9	CASSGADRPRSNEQFF	TGTGCCAGCAGCGGCGCGGACAGGCCCCGCAGCAATGAGCAGTTCTTC
TRBJ2-5	many	-	15	TRBV21-1	CASSKARREGETQYF	TGTGCCAGCAGCAAAGCGCGCAGGGAGGGAGAGACCCAGTACTTC
TRBJ2-3	few	-	15	TRBV9	CASSVWARSTDTQYF	TGTGCCAGCAGCGTTTGGGCGCGTTCCACAGATACGCAGTATTTT
TRBJ2-3	few	TRBD1	15	TRBV25-1	CASSERQGATDTQYF	TGTGCCAGCAGTGAACGGCAGGGGGCCACAGATACGCAGTATTTT
TRBJ1-4	-	TRBD1	15	TRBV7-2	CASSPRQGVNEKLFF	TGTGCCAGCAGCCCCCGACAGGGGGTAAATGAAAAACTGTTTTTT
TRBJ2-1	many	-	14	TRBV21-1	CASNPQSSYNEQFF	TGTGCCAGCAATCCCCAAAGCTCCTACAATGAGCAGTTCTTC
TRBJ2-5	many	TRBD2	15	TRBV29-1	CSAARGSGAQETQYF	TGCAGCGCTGCGCGGGGTAGCGGGGCACAAGAGACCCAGTACTTC
TRBJ2-3	-	TRBD2	15	TRBV2	CASSGERGGADTQYF	TGTGCCAGCAGTGGAGAGCGGGGGGGCGCAGATACGCAGTATTTT
TRBJ2-3	few	-	15	TRBV11-3	CASSPRGRDTDTQYF	TGTGCCAGCAGCCCTCGAGGCAGAGACACAGATACGCAGTATTTT